The clone carrying this TCR beta chain was counted only a few times. The antigen is undetermined. The data derive from a study of naive and memory T cell subsets. Points from the study as a whole: A few larger clonotypes appeared in naive repertoires, especially CD8, possibly memory cells re-expressing CD45RA.

An equimolar mix of two oligonucleotides served as the beta constant-region primer for TRBC1 and TRBC2. Ligated cDNA was amplified by four rounds of PCR with nested alpha and beta constant-region primers and SP2. From the UMI-ligation and nested PCR reads, TCRdb called clonotypes with MiXCR, one entry per CDR3 protein. The table shows about 90,000 distinct CDR3 sequences, with around 11% occurring only once. The V gene lost 5 bases and the J gene lost 0 bases, with 8 bases spanning the gap. CDR1 and CDR2 from the germline V gene are MNHEY and SVGAGI. CDR3 length equals 14 residues. V and J are TRBV6-5 and TRBJ2-1; the D is unclear. The source of this sequence is a human donor in good health. Sequenced: naive CD4+ T cells from blood. Here the CDR3 reads CASSVYASYNEQFF. The CDR3 DNA is TGTGCCAGCAGTGTCTATGCCTCCTACAATGAGCAGTTCTTC.